This TCR beta chain was observed in a study of OX40 agonist ivuxolimab in advanced cancers. This table comes from immunoSEQ multiplex PCR, and its TCRdb copy is limited to in-frame clones, with some not included. The repertoire consists of tens of thousands of clones, with approximately 90% occurring once and the leading ten covering 1.5% to 2%. This CDR3 contains 15 residues. V lost 2 bases, J lost 6 bases, and 14 bases lay in between. CDR1 is LNHDA, CDR2 SQIVND, per germline (reference sequence). At cycle 4 day 1, cycle 7 day 1, and baseline, blood was sampled. The chain is built from TRBV19 and TRBJ1-5, with D tentatively TRBD1 (6 bases). The receptor comes from an adult with an advanced solid tumor such as melanoma, head and neck, liver or kidney cancer. Specimen: CD4+ or CD8+ T cells sorted from blood, collected in a trial of the OX40 agonist ivuxolimab. CDR3 sequence: CASSIIGQDSQPQHF. Written as DNA, the CDR3 is TGTGCCAGTAGTATAATAGGGCAGGACAGTCAGCCCCAGCATTTT. Using reference TRBV19 and TRBJ1-5 for the parts outside the CDR3, the full variable domain is DGGITQSPKYLFRKEGQNVTLSCEQNLNHDAMYWYRQDPGQGLRLIYYSQIVNDFQKGDIAEGYSVSREKKESFPLTVTSAQKNPTAFYLCASSIIGQDSQPQHFGDGTRLSIL.